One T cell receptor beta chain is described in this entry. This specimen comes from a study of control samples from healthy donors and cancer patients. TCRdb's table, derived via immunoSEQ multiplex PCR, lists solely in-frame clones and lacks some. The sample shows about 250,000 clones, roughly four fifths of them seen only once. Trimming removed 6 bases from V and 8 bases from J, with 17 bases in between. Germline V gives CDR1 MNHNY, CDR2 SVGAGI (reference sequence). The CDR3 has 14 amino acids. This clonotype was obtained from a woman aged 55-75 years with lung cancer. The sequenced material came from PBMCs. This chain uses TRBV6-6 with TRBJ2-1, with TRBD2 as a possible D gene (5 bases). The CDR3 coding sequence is TGTGCCAGCAGGCCCACAGTTAATAGCGATGAGCAGTTCTTC. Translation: CASRPTVNSDEQFF.